A selection of T cell receptor beta chains follows, all from one sample in a study of T cells in Graves' hyperthyroidism and ophthalmopathy. A single record per CDR3 protein comes from TCRdb applying MiXCR to the multiplex PCR reads. The profile shows approximately 630,000 distinct CDR3 sequences, 15% to 20% of them singletons. Sequencing used blood. The receptor set was obtained from a woman between 25 and 40 years old with Graves' hyperthyroidism. CDR3s include the opening cysteine and the closing phenylalanine or tryptophan. D genes are given only for firm matches. Clone size is shown for a subset of rows, as once, few, many or a class of expanded clone.

v_call	d_call	j_call	clone_size	cdr3_aa	cdr3_nt
TRBV7-8	TRBD1	TRBJ1-5	-	CASSWDRGLGQPQHF	TGTGCCAGCAGCTGGGACAGGGGGCTAGGGCAGCCCCAGCATTTT
TRBV12-3/TRBV12-4	-	TRBJ1-4	many	CASSFSSEKLFF	TGTGCCAGCAGTTTCAGTTCTGAAAAACTGTTTTTT
TRBV2	-	TRBJ2-1	many	CASSEGVSVNEQFF	TGTGCCAGCAGTGAAGGAGTCAGCGTGAATGAGCAGTTCTTC
TRBV30	-	TRBJ1-6	few	CASGGNSPLHF	TGTGCCTCCGGGGGTAATTCACCCCTCCACTTT
TRBV11-2	TRBD2	TRBJ2-4	-	CASSLRLSSGTLAKNIQYF	TGTGCCAGCAGCTTACGGCTTTCTAGCGGGACCTTAGCCAAAAACATTCAGTACTTC
TRBV7-9	-	TRBJ1-4	many	CASSGRIRATNEKLFF	TGTGCCAGCAGCGGAAGGATCCGAGCAACTAATGAAAAACTGTTTTTT
TRBV2	TRBD1	TRBJ2-1	many	CATREGQGEYNEQFF	TGTGCCACCAGAGAAGGACAGGGGGAATACAATGAGCAGTTCTTC
TRBV11-3	-	TRBJ2-7	many	CASSNEGPPYEQYF	TGTGCCAGCAGCAACGAGGGACCTCCCTACGAGCAGTACTTC
TRBV3-1	TRBD1	TRBJ2-7	many	CASSQERQGGSEQYF	TGTGCCAGCAGCCAAGAGCGACAGGGGGGTTCTGAGCAGTACTTC
TRBV6-4	-	TRBJ2-4	-	CASSYSRGGSSAILAKNIQYF	TGTGCCAGCAGTTACTCGAGAGGGGGTAGCTCAGCTATTTTAGCCAAAAACATTCAGTACTTC
TRBV11-2	-	TRBJ2-2	-	CASSLKVPNTGELFF	TGTGCCAGCAGCTTAAAAGTACCGAACACCGGGGAGCTGTTTTTT
TRBV30	TRBD1	TRBJ1-1	-	CAWSSDRVNTEAFF	TGTGCCTGGAGTTCCGACAGGGTGAACACTGAAGCTTTCTTT
TRBV7-2	-	TRBJ1-1	many	CASSPNRLGTEAFF	TGTGCCAGCAGCCCCAACAGGCTGGGCACTGAAGCTTTCTTT
TRBV4-1	TRBD2	TRBJ2-2	-	CASSQLGLAAGELFF	TGCGCCAGCAGCCAACTGGGACTAGCTGCCGGGGAGCTGTTTTTT
TRBV6-1	-	TRBJ1-1	few	CASSEYQGWGNTEAFF	TGTGCCAGCAGTGAATATCAAGGGTGGGGGAACACTGAAGCTTTCTTT
TRBV20-1	-	TRBJ2-1	few	CSAPRAGSNNEQFF	TGCAGTGCTCCCCGGGCGGGATCGAACAATGAGCAGTTCTTC
TRBV3-1	TRBD2	TRBJ2-1	many	CASSQDLGTSGMNEQFF	TGTGCCAGCAGCCAAGATCTGGGGACTAGCGGGATGAATGAGCAGTTCTTC
TRBV5-1	-	TRBJ1-1	few	CASSFRGVINEAFF	TGCGCCAGCAGCTTCAGAGGGGTAATTAATGAAGCTTTCTTT
TRBV11-2	-	TRBJ2-3	many	CASSLAGVPFWADTQYF	TGTGCCAGCAGCTTAGCGGGAGTCCCCTTTTGGGCAGATACGCAGTATTTT
TRBV5-1	-	TRBJ1-1	many	CASTLNGQSQAFF	TGCGCCAGCACCTTAAACGGACAGTCTCAAGCTTTCTTT
TRBV20-1	-	TRBJ1-2	many	CSARDFGPPNYGYTF	TGCAGTGCTAGAGATTTTGGACCGCCAAACTATGGCTACACCTTC
TRBV3-1	-	TRBJ1-4	many	CASRQGTTNEKLFF	TGTGCCAGCAGGCAAGGGACAACTAATGAAAAACTGTTTTTT
TRBV12-3/TRBV12-4	TRBD2	TRBJ2-7	-	CASKRAAGVGEQYF	TGTGCCAGCAAGCGGGCAGCGGGAGTAGGCGAGCAGTACTTC
TRBV7-9	-	TRBJ2-5	few	CVEETTRDQYF	TGTGTCGAAGAAACGACGAGGGACCAGTACTTC
TRBV20-1	-	TRBJ2-5	few	CSATPPGSIQETQYF	TGCAGTGCTACCCCCCCGGGCAGCATCCAAGAGACCCAGTACTTC
TRBV29-1	TRBD2	TRBJ2-1	-	CSVEGGTSGRAEQFF	TGCAGCGTTGAGGGTGGGACTAGCGGGAGGGCTGAGCAGTTCTTC
TRBV30	-	TRBJ2-5	many	CAWSDGGQETQYF	TGTGCCTGGAGCGATGGGGGCCAAGAGACCCAGTACTTC
TRBV6-1	-	TRBJ2-1	many	CASRGPWEQFF	TGTGCCAGCAGGGGCCCCTGGGAGCAGTTCTTC
TRBV28	-	TRBJ2-3	many	CASSNDYTDTQYF	TGTGCCAGCAGCAATGACTACACAGATACGCAGTATTTT
TRBV3-1	TRBD2	TRBJ2-1	many	CASSQDLASGTYNEQFF	TGTGCCAGCAGCCAAGATCTGGCTAGCGGGACCTACAATGAGCAGTTCTTC
TRBV7-2	-	TRBJ1-6	many	CASSPLWAGNSPLHF	TGTGCCAGCAGCCCGCTCTGGGCAGGGAATTCACCCCTCCACTTT
TRBV20-1	-	TRBJ2-7	many	CSASRDKSYEQYF	TGCAGTGCTTCCCGGGACAAGTCTTACGAGCAGTACTTC
TRBV10-3	TRBD1	TRBJ2-7	few	CAIRQGSDYEQYF	TGTGCCATCAGACAGGGGTCAGACTACGAGCAGTACTTC
TRBV20-1	TRBD1	TRBJ1-2	few	CSARVGTGVGYTF	TGCAGTGCTAGAGTAGGGACAGGGGTCGGCTACACCTTC
TRBV28	TRBD1	TRBJ1-4	once	CASMQWTGGEKLFF	TGTGCCAGCATGCAATGGACAGGGGGGGAAAAACTGTTTTTT
TRBV27	-	TRBJ2-1	-	CASSFMGEMGPDNEQFF	TGTGCCAGCAGTTTTATGGGGGAAATGGGGCCCGACAATGAGCAGTTCTTC
TRBV7-6	-	TRBJ2-1	many	CASSPTLGGPYNEQFF	TGTGCCAGCAGCCCGACGCTGGGGGGACCTTACAATGAGCAGTTCTTC
TRBV20-1	-	TRBJ1-1	many	CSASPGHGNTEAFF	TGCAGTGCTAGCCCGGGACACGGGAACACTGAAGCTTTCTTT
TRBV5-1	TRBD2	TRBJ2-1	-	CASSLVTSGPGDEQFF	TGCGCCAGCAGCTTGGTGACTAGCGGGCCAGGGGATGAGCAGTTCTTC
TRBV7-9	-	TRBJ2-2	-	CASSPRDGRGNTGELFF	TGTGCCAGCAGCCCCCGGGACGGGCGGGGCAACACCGGGGAGCTGTTTTTT
TRBV6-6	-	TRBJ2-7	many	CASSYGLQAYEQYF	TGTGCCAGCAGTTACGGTTTACAGGCGTACGAGCAGTACTTC
TRBV19	-	TRBJ2-7	-	CASSISLESYEQYF	TGTGCCAGTAGTATTTCACTAGAATCCTACGAGCAGTACTTC
TRBV20-1	-	TRBJ1-1	-	CSVERTFEAFF	TGCAGTGTCGAAAGGACTTTCGAAGCTTTCTTT
TRBV18	-	TRBJ2-3	-	CASSITAAERAQGTQYF	TGTGCCAGCTCAATTACGGCAGCGGAGCGGGCCCAGGGTACGCAGTATTTT
TRBV12-3/TRBV12-4	-	TRBJ1-2	many	CASSPWGGYGYTF	TGTGCCAGCAGCCCCTGGGGCGGATATGGCTACACCTTC
TRBV2	-	TRBJ2-7	many	CASSAGSSSYEQYF	TGTGCCAGCAGCGCAGGCTCGAGCTCCTACGAGCAGTACTTC